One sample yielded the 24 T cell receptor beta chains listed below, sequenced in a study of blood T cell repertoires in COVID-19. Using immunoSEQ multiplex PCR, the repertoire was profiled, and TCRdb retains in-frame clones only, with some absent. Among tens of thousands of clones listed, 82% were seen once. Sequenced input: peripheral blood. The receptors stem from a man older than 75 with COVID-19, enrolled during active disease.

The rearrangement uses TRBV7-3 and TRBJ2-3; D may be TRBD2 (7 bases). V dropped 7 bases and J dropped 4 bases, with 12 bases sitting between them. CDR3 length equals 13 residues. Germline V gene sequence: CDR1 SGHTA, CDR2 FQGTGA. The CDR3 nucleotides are TGTGCCAGCAAGGGGAGGGGGTCAGATACGCAGTATTTT. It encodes CASKGRGSDTQYF. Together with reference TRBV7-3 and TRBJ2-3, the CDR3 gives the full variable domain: GAGVSQTPSNKVTEKGKYVELRCDPISGHTALYWYRQSLGQGPEFLIYFQGTGAADDSGLPNDRFFAVRPEGSVSTLKIQRTERGDSAVYLCASKGRGSDTQYFGPGTRLTVL.

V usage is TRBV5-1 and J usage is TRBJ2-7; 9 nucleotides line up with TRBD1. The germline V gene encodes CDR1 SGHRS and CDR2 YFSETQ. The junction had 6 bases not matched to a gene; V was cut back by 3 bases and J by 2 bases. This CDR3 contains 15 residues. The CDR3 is CASSSGQGQTYEQYV. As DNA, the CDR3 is TGCGCCAGCAGCTCAGGACAGGGGCAAACCTACGAGCAGTACGTC.

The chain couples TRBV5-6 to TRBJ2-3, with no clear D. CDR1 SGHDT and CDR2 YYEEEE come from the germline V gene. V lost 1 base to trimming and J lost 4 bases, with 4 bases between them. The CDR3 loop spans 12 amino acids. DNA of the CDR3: TGTGCCAGCAGCTTGTGGCCAGATACGCAGTATTTT. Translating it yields CASSLWPDTQYF.

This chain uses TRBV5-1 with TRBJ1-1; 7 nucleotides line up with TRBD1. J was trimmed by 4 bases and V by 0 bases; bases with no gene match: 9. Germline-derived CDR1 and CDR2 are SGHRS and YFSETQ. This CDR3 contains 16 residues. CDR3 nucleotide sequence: TGCGCCAGCAGCTTGGAGGCCCAGGGGGTGAGCACTGAAGCTTTCTTT. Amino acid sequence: CASSLEAQGVSTEAFF. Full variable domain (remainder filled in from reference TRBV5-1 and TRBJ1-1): KAGVTQTPRYLIKTRGQQVTLSCSPISGHRSVSWYQQTPGQGLQFLFEYFSETQRNKGNFPGRFSGRQFSNSRSEMNVSTLELGDSALYLCASSLEAQGVSTEAFFGQGTRLTVV.

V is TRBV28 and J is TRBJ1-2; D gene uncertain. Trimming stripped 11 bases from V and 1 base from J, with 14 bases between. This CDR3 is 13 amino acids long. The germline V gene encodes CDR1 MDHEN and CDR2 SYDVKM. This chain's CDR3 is CALQTVNNYGYTF. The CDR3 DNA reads TGTGCCCTACAGACCGTTAATAACTATGGCTACACCTTC.

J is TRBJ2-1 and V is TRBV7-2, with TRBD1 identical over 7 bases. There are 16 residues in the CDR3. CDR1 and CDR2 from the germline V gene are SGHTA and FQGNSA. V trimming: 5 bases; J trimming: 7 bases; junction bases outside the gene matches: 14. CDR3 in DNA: TGTGCCAGCAGCCAGATACCCGGGACAGTGGATAATGAGCAGTTCTTC. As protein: CASSQIPGTVDNEQFF.

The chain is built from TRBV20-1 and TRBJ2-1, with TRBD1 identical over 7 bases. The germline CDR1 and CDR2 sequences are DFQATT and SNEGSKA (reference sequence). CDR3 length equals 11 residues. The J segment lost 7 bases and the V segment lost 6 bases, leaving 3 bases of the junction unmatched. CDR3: CSALDRNEQFF. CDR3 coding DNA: TGCAGTGCCTTGGACAGGAATGAGCAGTTCTTC.

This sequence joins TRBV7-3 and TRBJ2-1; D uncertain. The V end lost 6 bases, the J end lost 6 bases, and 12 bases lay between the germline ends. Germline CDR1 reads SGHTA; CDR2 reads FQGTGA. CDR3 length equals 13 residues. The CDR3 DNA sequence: TGTGCCAGCAGTACCTCCCCCGGCAATGAGCAGTTCTTC. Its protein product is CASSTSPGNEQFF.

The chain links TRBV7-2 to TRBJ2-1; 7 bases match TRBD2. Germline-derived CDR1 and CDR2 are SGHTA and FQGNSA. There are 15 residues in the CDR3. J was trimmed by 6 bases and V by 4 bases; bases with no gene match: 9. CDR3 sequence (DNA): TGTGCCAGCAGCTCCTTGACAGCGGGAACCAATGAGCAGTTCTTC. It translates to CASSSLTAGTNEQFF.

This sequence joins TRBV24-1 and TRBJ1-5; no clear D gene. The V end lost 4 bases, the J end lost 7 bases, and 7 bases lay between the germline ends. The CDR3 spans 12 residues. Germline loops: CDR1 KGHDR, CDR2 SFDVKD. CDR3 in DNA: TGTGCCACCAGTGACCCGGGACAGCCCCAGCATTTT. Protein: CATSDPGQPQHF.

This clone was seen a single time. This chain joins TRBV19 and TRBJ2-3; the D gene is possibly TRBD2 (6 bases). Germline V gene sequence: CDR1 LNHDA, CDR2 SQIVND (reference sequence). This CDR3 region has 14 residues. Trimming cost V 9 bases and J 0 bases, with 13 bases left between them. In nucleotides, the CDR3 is TGTGCCAGCAGGCGGGAAACTAGCACAGATACGCAGTATTTT. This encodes CASRRETSTDTQYF.

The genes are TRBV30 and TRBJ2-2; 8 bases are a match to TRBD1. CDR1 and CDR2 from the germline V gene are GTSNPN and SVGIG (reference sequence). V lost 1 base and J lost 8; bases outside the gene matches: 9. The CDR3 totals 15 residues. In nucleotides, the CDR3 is TGTGCCTGGAGTGGAACAGGGGGAAAGTCTGGGGAGCTGTTTTTT. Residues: CAWSGTGGKSGELFF.

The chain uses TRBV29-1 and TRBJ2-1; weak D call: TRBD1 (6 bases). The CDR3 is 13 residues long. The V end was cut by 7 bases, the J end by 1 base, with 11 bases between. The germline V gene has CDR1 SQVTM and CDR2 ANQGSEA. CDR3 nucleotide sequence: TGCAGCGCCAGACAGGAGTCCTACAATGAGCAGTTCTTC. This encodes CSARQESYNEQFF.

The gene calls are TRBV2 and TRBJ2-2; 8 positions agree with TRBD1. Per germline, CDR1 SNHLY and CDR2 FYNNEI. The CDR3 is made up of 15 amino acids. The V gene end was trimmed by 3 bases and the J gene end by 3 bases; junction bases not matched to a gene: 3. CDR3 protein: CASSDRGPDTGELFF. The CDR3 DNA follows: TGTGCCAGCAGTGACAGGGGGCCTGACACCGGGGAGCTGTTTTTT.

The CDR3 loop reads CASSLIAGGNTGELFF. The CDR3 nucleotides are TGTGCCAGCAGCTTAATAGCGGGGGGGAACACCGGGGAGCTGTTTTTT. The genes are TRBV7-3 and TRBJ2-2; 10 bases are shared with TRBD2. J lost 1 base, V lost 1 base, and 0 bases had no gene match. The CDR3 extends over 16 amino acids. Per the germline V gene, CDR1 is SGHTA and CDR2 is FQGTGA.

The chain's CDR3 is CASSPRGRGNSPLHF. CDR3 sequence (DNA): TGCGCCAGCAGCCCCAGGGGGCGCGGTAATTCACCCCTCCACTTT. The rearrangement links TRBV4-3 to TRBJ1-6; 8 nucleotides align to TRBD1. V shed 4 bases, J shed 6 bases, and the junction held 5 bases outside the gene matches. CDR3 length: 15 residues. Germline V gene data show CDR1 as LGHNA and CDR2 as YSLEER.

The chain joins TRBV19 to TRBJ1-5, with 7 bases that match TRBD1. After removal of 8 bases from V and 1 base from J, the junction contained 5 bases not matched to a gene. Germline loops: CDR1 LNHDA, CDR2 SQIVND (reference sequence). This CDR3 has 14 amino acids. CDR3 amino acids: CASGRQGSNQPQHF. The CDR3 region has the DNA TGTGCCAGTGGACGACAGGGCAGCAATCAGCCCCAGCATTTT.

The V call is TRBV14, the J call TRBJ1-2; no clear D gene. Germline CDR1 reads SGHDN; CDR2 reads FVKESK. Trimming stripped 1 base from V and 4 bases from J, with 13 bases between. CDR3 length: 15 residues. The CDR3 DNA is TGTGCCAGCAGCCAAGGGGTAGGGAGCGGCTATGGCTACACCTTC. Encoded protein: CASSQGVGSGYGYTF.

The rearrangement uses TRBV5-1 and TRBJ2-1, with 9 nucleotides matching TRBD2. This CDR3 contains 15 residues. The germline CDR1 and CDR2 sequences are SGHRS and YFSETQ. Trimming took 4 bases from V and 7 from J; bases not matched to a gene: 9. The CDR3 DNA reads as TGCGCCAGCAGCATTTCTCCGGGACTAGCAAATGAGCAGTTCTTC. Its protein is CASSISPGLANEQFF.

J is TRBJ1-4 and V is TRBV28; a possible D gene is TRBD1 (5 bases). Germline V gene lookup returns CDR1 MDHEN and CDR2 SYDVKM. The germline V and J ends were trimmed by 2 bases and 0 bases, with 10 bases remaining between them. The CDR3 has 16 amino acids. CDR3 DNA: TGTGCCAGCAGTTTAGCAGGGAAGGCAACTAATGAAAAACTGTTTTTT. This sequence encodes CASSLAGKATNEKLFF.

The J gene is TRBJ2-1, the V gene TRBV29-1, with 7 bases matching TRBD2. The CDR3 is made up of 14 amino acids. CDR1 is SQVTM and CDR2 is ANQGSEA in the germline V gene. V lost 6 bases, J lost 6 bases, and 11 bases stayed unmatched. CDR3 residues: CSVEGLAELNEQFF. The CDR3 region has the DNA TGCAGCGTCGAGGGGCTAGCGGAGCTCAATGAGCAGTTCTTC.

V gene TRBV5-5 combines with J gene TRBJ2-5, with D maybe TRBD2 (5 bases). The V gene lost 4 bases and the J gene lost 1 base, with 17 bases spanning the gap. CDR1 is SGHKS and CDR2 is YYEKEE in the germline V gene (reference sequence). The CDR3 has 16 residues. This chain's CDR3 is CASSPGRLVVQETQYF. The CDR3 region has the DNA TGTGCCAGCAGCCCGGGAAGGTTAGTGGTCCAAGAGACCCAGTACTTC.

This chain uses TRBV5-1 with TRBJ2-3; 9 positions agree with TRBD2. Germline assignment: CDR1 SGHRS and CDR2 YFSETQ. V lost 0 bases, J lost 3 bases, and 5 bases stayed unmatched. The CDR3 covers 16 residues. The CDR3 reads CASSLAPSGDTDTQYF. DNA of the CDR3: TGCGCCAGCAGCTTGGCCCCTAGCGGGGATACAGATACGCAGTATTTT.

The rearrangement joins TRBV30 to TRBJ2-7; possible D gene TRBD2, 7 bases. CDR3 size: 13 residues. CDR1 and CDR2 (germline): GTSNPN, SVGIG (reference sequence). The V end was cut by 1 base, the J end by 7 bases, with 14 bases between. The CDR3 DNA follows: TGTGCCTGGAGTGCTCGGGGGGCGGGAGAGCAGTACGTC. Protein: CAWSARGAGEQYV.